Each of the 4 T cell receptor beta chains below was sequenced from the same sample in a study of T cell changes during pregnancy in multiple sclerosis. The repertoire was sequenced with immunoSEQ multiplex PCR; TCRdb's copy has only in-frame clones and lacks some. The table includes about 60,000 clones, roughly 92% detected once. Here the sequenced sample was peripheral blood, taken in the first trimester of pregnancy. The receptors shown here come from a female donor with multiple sclerosis, enrolled in a pregnancy study.

The J gene is TRBJ2-7, the V gene TRBV9; D not certain. Looked up from germline, CDR1 is SGDLS and CDR2 is YYNGEE. V was cut by 0 bases and J by 3 bases, with 10 bases left in between. The CDR3 covers 14 residues. The CDR3 DNA is TGTGCCAGCAGCGTAGGGGTAGGAGTCTACGAGCAGTACTTC. This encodes CASSVGVGVYEQYF.

The chain combines TRBV30 with TRBJ2-7; TRBD2 aligns across 12 bases. Germline values: CDR1 GTSNPN, CDR2 SVGIG (reference sequence). The ends lost 4 bases at V and 0 bases at J; junction bases unmatched: 4. The CDR3 contains 15 residues. The CDR3: CAWKGLAGSSYEQYF. The CDR3, as DNA: TGTGCCTGGAAAGGACTAGCGGGGAGCTCCTACGAGCAGTACTTC.

The rearrangement links TRBV27 to TRBJ2-7, with 14 bases lining up with TRBD2. With 4 bases clipped from V and 5 bases from J, the junction kept 10 bases outside the gene matches. The CDR3 has 17 residues. The germline V gene encodes CDR1 MNHEY and CDR2 SMNVEV (reference sequence). CDR3 protein: CASSSFPGLAGANEQYF. DNA of the CDR3: TGTGCCAGCAGTTCCTTCCCGGGACTAGCGGGGGCCAACGAGCAGTACTTC.

V and J are TRBV6-4 and TRBJ1-2, with 7 bases matching TRBD1. CDR3 length equals 14 residues. V was pared by 5 bases and J by 0 bases, with 3 bases of the junction left unmatched. The germline gives CDR1 MRHNA, CDR2 SNTAGT. CDR3 sequence: CASSPGQTNYGYTF. Here the CDR3 DNA reads TGTGCCAGCAGTCCGGGACAGACTAACTATGGCTACACCTTC.